The 8 T cell receptor beta chains reported below all come from one sample, sequenced in a study of beta chain features in type 1 diabetes. Expressed TCRB transcripts were sequenced because the entire RNA isolate underwent reverse transcription. Only in-frame clones appear in the TCRdb table, and some are missing; sequencing was by immunoSEQ multiplex PCR. The sample holds around 430,000 clones; 30% are singletons and the top ten take around 0.065%. The sequenced material came from naive CD4+ T cells from blood. These TCRs come from a man between 18 and 35 years old in good health.

The chain recombines TRBV5-1 with TRBJ2-5; perhaps TRBD2 as D (5 bases). This CDR3 has 13 residues. Trimming shortened V by 1 base and J by 4 bases, and 8 bases separated the two germline ends. The germline gives CDR1 SGHRS, CDR2 YFSETQ. CDR3 sequence (DNA): TGCGCCAGCAGCTTGATAGGGAGAGAGACCCAGTACTTC. Residues: CASSLIGRETQYF.

This clone was picked up a small number of times. This chain uses TRBV7-9 with TRBJ2-3, with 14 bases fitting TRBD2. This CDR3 has 15 residues. CDR1 is SEHNR, CDR2 FQNEAQ, per germline (reference sequence). The V segment lost 4 bases and the J segment 5 bases; nucleotides outside the gene matches: 2. In DNA form, the CDR3 reads TGTGCCAGCAGCTGGACTAGCGGGAGGAAAGATACGCAGTATTTT. It yields the protein CASSWTSGRKDTQYF. The full variable domain, with the rest looked up from reference TRBV7-9 and TRBJ2-3, is DTGVSQNPRHKITKRGQNVTFRCDPISEHNRLYWYRQTLGQGPEFLTYFQNEAQLEKSRLLSDRFSAERPKGSFSTLEIQRTEQGDSAMYLCASSWTSGRKDTQYFGPGTRLTVL.

The CDR3 protein is CASSEVAGTQYF. The CDR3 coding sequence is TGTGCCAGCAGTGAAGTAGCGGGAACCCAGTACTTC. V and J are TRBV2 and TRBJ2-7; 8 bases align to TRBD2. CDR3 size: 12 residues. After removal of 1 base from V and 10 bases from J, the junction contained 3 bases not matched to a gene. The germline V gene has CDR1 SNHLY and CDR2 FYNNEI.

The chain carries TRBV27 and TRBJ2-3; D is undetermined. The CDR3 runs 16 residues. The ends were cut back, 1 base at V and 0 bases at J, with 11 bases in the middle. Germline CDR1 is MNHEY and CDR2 is SMNVEV (reference sequence). The CDR3 region is CASSLYGYSSTDTQYF. The CDR3 DNA follows: TGTGCCAGCAGTTTATATGGGTATTCTAGCACAGATACGCAGTATTTT.

This clone was picked up a small number of times. V usage is TRBV7-2 and J usage is TRBJ2-3; 14 bases align to TRBD2. V gave up 5 bases and J gave up 4 bases; unmatched junction bases: 11. The CDR3 covers 18 residues. Germline-derived CDR1 and CDR2 are SGHTA and FQGNSA. The CDR3 nucleotides are TGTGCCAGCAGCGCATCCGGGACTAGCGGGAGTCGGGCAGATACGCAGTATTTT. Amino acids: CASSASGTSGSRADTQYF.

The chain recombines TRBV7-3 with TRBJ2-1, with D tentatively TRBD2 (6 bases). V was clipped by 5 bases and J by 5 bases, with 10 bases between them. This CDR3 is built from 13 residues. Germline V CDR1 and CDR2: SGHTA, FQGTGA. CDR3 in amino acids: CASSLGLNNEQFF. The CDR3 DNA reads as TGTGCCAGCAGCCTCGGACTAAACAATGAGCAGTTCTTC. Using reference TRBV7-3 and TRBJ2-1 for the parts outside the CDR3, the full variable domain is GAGVSQTPSNKVTEKGKYVELRCDPISGHTALYWYRQSLGQGPEFLIYFQGTGAADDSGLPNDRFFAVRPEGSVSTLKIQRTERGDSAVYLCASSLGLNNEQFFGPGTRLTVL.

The chain uses TRBV30 and TRBJ1-5; 8 bases match TRBD1. This CDR3 is 15 amino acids long. J was trimmed by 0 bases and V by 3 bases; bases with no gene match: 4. The V gene's germline CDR1 is GTSNPN and CDR2 SVGIG (reference sequence). CDR3 loop: CAWSGDRYSNQPQHF. The DNA of the CDR3 is TGTGCCTGGAGCGGGGACAGGTATAGCAATCAGCCCCAGCATTTT.

The chain combines TRBV30 with TRBJ2-5; 8 bases line up with TRBD1. The CDR3 extends over 14 amino acids. From germline, CDR1 is GTSNPN and CDR2 SVGIG (reference sequence). V lost 0 bases and J lost 5; bases outside the gene matches: 5. CDR3 region: CAWSVLNRGETQYF. CDR3 nucleotides: TGTGCCTGGAGTGTACTTAACAGGGGGGAGACCCAGTACTTC.